This T cell receptor beta chain is from a study of T cell responses to AZD1222 COVID-19 vaccine. The CDR3 runs to 12 residues. V lost 3 bases and J 9 bases, leaving 9 bases between the germline ends. CDR1 and CDR2 (germline): MDHEN, SYDVKM. Some clones are missing from TCRdb's copy, which holds only in-frame ones; the method was immunoSEQ multiplex PCR. The sample has 70,000 to 95,000 clones, 70% to 90% seen once; the top ten hold roughly 4.8%. The receptor was isolated from an adult in good health. The chain recombines TRBV28 with TRBJ2-1; a possible D gene is TRBD1 (5 bases). Sequencing was performed on peripheral blood, taken on day 0 of MenACWY control vaccination. The CDR3 spells CASSLGQIEQFF. The CDR3 DNA reads TGTGCCAGCAGTTTGGGGCAGATTGAGCAGTTCTTC.